This TCR beta chain was found in a study of T cell responses to AZD1222 COVID-19 vaccine. General study results and limits: Vaccination with two AZD1222 doses was followed by a rise in Spike-specific TCR breadth and depth.

The CDR3 covers 13 residues. Germline CDR1 reads SGHTA; CDR2 reads FQGNSA. Between the trimmed V and J ends, which lost 3 bases and 3 bases, there was a span of 8 bases. Sequencing used immunoSEQ multiplex PCR; TCRdb keeps in-frame clones, though not all of them. The sample has roughly 150,000 clones; roughly 90% are singletons. As to this clone: Its cognate antigen is unknown. The same CDR3 arises from other DNA sequences in this sample as well.

This material consisted of peripheral blood, taken on day 0 of AZD1222 vaccination. V and J are TRBV7-2 and TRBJ1-2; TRBD1 is a possible D gene (5 bases). The source is an adult in good health. The CDR3 protein is CASSLQGDYGYTF. The CDR3 DNA reads TGTGCCAGCAGCTTGCAGGGCGACTATGGCTACACCTTC.